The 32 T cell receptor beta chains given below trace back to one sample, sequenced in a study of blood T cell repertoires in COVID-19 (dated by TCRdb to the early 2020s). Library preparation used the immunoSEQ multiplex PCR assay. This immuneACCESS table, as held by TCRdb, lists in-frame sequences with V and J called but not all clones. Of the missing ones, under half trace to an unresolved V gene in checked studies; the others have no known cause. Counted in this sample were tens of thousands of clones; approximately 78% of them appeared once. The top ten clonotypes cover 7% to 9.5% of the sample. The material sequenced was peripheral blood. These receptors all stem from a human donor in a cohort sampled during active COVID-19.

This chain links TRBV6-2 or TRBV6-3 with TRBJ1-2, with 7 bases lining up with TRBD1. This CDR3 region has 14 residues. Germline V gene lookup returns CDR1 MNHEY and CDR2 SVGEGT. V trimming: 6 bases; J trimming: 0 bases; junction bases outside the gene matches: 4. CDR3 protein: CASSPGQPNYGYTF. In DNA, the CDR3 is TGTGCCAGCAGCCCGGGACAGCCTAACTATGGCTACACCTTC.

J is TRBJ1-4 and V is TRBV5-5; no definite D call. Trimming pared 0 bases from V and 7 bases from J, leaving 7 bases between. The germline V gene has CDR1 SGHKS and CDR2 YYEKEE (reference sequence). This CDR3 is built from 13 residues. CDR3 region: CASSLGGGEKLFF. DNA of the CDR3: TGTGCCAGCAGCTTGGGGGGAGGTGAAAAACTGTTTTTT.

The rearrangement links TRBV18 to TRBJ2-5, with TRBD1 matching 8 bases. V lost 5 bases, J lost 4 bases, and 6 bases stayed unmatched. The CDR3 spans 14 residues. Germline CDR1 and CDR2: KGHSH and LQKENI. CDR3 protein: CASSRQGPRETQYF. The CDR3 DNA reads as TGTGCCAGCTCAAGACAGGGGCCTCGAGAGACCCAGTACTTC.

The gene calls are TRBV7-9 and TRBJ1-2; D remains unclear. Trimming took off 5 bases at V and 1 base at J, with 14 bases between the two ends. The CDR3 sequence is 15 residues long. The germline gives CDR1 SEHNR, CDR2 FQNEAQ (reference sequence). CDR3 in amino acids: CASSAPGIRNYGYTF. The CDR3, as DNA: TGTGCCAGCAGCGCACCGGGAATTCGTAACTATGGCTACACCTTC.

The CDR3 reads CASSLRQGRSQPQHF. CDR3 DNA: TGTGCCAGTAGTTTGCGACAGGGTCGGAGTCAGCCCCAGCATTTT. The genes are TRBV19 and TRBJ1-5; TRBD1 matches 7 bases. Germline CDR1 is LNHDA and CDR2 is SQIVND (reference sequence). The V and J ends lost 5 bases and 6 bases, in that order; junction bases with no gene match: 10. The CDR3 runs 15 residues.

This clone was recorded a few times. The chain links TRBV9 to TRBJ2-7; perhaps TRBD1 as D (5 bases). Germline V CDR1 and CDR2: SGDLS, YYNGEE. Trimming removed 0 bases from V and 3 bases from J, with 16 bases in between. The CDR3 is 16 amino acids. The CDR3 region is CASSVAPQGQVYEQYF. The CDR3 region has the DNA TGTGCCAGCAGCGTAGCGCCCCAGGGCCAGGTCTACGAGCAGTACTTC.

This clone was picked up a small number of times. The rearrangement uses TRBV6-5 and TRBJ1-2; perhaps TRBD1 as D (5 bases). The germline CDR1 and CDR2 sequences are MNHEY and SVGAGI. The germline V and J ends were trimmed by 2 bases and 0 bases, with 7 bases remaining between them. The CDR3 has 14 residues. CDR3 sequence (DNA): TGTGCCAGCAGTTACACAGGCGCTAACTATGGCTACACCTTC. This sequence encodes CASSYTGANYGYTF.

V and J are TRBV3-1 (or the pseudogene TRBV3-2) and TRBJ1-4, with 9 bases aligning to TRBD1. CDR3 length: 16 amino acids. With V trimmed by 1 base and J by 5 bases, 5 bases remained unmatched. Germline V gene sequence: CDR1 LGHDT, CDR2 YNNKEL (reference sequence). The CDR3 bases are TGTGCCAGCAGCCAAGGGCGGGGACAGGGAAATGAAAAACTGTTTTTT. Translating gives CASSQGRGQGNEKLFF.

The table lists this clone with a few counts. The CDR3, as DNA: TGTGCCAGCAGCGTTGGGCACACTCTTAACTATGGCTACACCTTC. Its translation is CASSVGHTLNYGYTF. This chain uses TRBV5-6 with TRBJ1-2; D remains ambiguous. The CDR3 runs to 15 residues. The V and J ends lost 4 bases and 1 base respectively, with 14 bases between them. From germline, CDR1 is SGHDT and CDR2 YYEEEE.

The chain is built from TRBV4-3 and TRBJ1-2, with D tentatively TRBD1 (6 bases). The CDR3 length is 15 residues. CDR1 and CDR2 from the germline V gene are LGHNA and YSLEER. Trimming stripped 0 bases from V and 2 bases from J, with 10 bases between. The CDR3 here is CASSQDSQGNYGYTF. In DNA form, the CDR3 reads TGCGCCAGCAGCCAAGATTCCCAGGGGAACTATGGCTACACCTTC.

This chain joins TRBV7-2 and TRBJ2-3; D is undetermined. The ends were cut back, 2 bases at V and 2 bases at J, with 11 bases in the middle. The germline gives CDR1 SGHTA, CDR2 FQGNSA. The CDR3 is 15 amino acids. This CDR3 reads CASSLTQTYTDTQYF. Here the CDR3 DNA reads TGTGCCAGCAGCTTAACACAGACGTACACAGATACGCAGTATTTT.

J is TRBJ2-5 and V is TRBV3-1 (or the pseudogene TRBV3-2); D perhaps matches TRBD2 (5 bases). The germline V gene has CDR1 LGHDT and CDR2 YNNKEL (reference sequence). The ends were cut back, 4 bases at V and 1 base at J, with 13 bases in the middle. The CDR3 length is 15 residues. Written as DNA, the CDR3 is TGTGCCAGCAGCCGAGGGTCAGGAGCCCAAGAGACCCAGTACTTC. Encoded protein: CASSRGSGAQETQYF.

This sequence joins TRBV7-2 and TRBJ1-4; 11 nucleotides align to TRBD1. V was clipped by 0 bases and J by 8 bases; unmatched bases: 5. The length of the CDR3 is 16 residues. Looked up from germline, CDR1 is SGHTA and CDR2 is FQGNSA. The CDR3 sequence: CASSLAKRTGGEKLFF. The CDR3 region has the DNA TGTGCCAGCAGCTTAGCGAAGAGGACAGGGGGCGAAAAACTGTTTTTT.

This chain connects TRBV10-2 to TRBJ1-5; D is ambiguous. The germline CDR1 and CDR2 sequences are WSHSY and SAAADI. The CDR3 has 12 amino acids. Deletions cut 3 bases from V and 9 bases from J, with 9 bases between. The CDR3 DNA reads TGCGCCAGCAGTGACGTAGCTTGGCCCCAGCATTTT. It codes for CASSDVAWPQHF.

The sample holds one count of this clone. CDR3 nucleotide sequence: TGTGCCAGCAAGGGGAACCCGGGACAGGGCTACGAGCAGTACTTC. This codes for CASKGNPGQGYEQYF. The chain links TRBV12-1 to TRBJ2-7; TRBD1 is taken as the D call from the table, unchecked against the DNA. TRBV12-1 constitutes a pseudogene. The CDR3 length is 15 residues.

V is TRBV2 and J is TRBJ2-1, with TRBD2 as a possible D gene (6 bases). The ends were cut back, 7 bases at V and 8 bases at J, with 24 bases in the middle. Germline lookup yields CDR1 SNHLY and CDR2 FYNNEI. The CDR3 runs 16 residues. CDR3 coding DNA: TGTGCCAGCAAATGGGGGAGGACGAAGTGGGGCGATGAGCAGTTCTTC. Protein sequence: CASKWGRTKWGDEQFF.

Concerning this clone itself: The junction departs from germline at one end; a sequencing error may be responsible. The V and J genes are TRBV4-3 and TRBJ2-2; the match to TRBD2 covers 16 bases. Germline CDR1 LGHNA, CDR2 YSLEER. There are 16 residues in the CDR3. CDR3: CASNQGTSGGVGELFF. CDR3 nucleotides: TGCGCCAGCAACCAAGGGACTAGCGGGGGGGTCGGGGAGCTGTTTTTT.

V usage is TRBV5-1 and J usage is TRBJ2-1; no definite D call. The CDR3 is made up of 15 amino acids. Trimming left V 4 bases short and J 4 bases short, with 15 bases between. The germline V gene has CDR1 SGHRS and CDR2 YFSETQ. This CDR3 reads CASSASSLDYNEQFF. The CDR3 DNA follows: TGCGCCAGCAGCGCCTCTTCGCTAGATTACAATGAGCAGTTCTTC.

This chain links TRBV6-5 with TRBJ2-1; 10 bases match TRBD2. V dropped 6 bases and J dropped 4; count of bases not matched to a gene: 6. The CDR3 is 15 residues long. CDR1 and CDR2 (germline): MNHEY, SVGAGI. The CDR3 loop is CASRTSGGVYNEQFF. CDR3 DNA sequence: TGTGCCAGCAGGACGAGCGGGGGGGTGTACAATGAGCAGTTCTTC.

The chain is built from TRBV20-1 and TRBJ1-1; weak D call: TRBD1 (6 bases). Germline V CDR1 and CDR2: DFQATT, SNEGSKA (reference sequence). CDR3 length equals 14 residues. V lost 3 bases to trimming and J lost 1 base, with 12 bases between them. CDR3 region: CSASGGGPNTEAFF. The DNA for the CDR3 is TGCAGTGCTAGTGGGGGGGGCCCGAACACTGAAGCTTTCTTT.

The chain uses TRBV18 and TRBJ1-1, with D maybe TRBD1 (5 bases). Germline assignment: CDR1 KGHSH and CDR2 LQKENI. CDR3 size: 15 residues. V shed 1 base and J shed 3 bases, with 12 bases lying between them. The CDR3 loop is CASSPQRQGDTEAFF. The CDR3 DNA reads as TGTGCCAGCTCACCACAAAGGCAAGGGGACACTGAAGCTTTCTTT.

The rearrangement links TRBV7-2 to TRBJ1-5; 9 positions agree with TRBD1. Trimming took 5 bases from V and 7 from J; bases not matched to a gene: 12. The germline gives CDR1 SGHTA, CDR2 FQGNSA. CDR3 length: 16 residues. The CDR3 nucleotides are TGTGCCAGCAGCAACACCGGGACAGGGTGGGACCAGCCCCAGCATTTT. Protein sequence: CASSNTGTGWDQPQHF.

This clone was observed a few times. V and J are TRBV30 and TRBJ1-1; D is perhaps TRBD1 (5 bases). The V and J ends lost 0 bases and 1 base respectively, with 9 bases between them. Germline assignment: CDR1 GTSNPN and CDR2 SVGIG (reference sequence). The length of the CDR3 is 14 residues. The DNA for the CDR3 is TGTGCCTGGAGTGTAGGGGTACAGAACACTGAAGCTTTCTTT. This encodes CAWSVGVQNTEAFF.

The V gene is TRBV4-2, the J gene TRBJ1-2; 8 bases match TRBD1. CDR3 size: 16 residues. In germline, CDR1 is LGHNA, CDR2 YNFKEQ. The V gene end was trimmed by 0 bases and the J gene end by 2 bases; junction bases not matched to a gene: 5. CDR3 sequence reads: CASSQDRDRGNYGYTF. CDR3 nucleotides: TGTGCCAGCAGCCAAGATAGAGACAGGGGAAACTATGGCTACACCTTC.

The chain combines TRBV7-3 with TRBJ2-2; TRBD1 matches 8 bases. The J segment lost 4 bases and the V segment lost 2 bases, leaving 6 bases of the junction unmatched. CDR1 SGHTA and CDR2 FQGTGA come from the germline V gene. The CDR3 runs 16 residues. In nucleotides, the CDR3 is TGTGCCAGCAGCTTACGCGCAGGGGGCATCACCGGGGAGCTGTTTTTT. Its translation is CASSLRAGGITGELFF.

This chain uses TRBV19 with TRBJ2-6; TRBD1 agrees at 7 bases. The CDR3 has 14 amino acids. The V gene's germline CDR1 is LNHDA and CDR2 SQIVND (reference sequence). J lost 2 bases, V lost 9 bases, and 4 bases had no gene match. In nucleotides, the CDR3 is TGTGCCAGCAACAGGGGCCCTGGGGCCAACGTCCTGACTTTC. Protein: CASNRGPGANVLTF.

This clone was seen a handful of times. The CDR3 sequence: CASSHTGTGGERRTEAFF. Written as DNA, the CDR3 is TGCGCCAGCAGCCACACAGGGACAGGGGGGGAGAGGAGAACTGAAGCTTTCTTT. The chain links TRBV4-1 to TRBJ1-1; 11 bases fit TRBD1. This CDR3 is built from 18 residues. Germline assignment: CDR1 MGHRA and CDR2 YSYEKL. V gave up 3 bases and J gave up 5 bases; unmatched junction bases: 14.

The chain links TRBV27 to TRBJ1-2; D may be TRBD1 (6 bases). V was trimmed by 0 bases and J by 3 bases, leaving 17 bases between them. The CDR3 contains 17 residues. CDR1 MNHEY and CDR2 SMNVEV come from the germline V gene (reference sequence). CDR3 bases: TGTGCCAGCAGTTTATCGCACAGGGATGGATTTTACTATGGCTACACCTTC. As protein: CASSLSHRDGFYYGYTF.

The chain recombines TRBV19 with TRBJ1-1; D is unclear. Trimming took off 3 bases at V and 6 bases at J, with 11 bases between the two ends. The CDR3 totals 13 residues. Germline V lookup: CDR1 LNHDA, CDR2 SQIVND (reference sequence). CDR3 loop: CASSIRTDSEAFF. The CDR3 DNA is TGTGCCAGTAGTATCCGGACGGACTCTGAAGCTTTCTTT.

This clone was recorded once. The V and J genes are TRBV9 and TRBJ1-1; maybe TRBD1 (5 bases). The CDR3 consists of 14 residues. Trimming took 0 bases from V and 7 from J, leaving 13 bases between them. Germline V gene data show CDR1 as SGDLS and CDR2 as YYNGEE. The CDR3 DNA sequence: TGTGCCAGCAGCGTAGTGGGAGGGGAGAGTGAAGCTTTCTTT. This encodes CASSVVGGESEAFF.

CDR3 amino acids: CASSLAFGTSYEQYF. The CDR3, as DNA: TGTGCCAGCAGCTTAGCATTTGGGACTTCCTACGAGCAGTACTTC. The chain is built from TRBV7-9 and TRBJ2-7; a possible D gene is TRBD2 (6 bases). V was pared by 0 bases and J by 1 base, with 10 bases between. The CDR3 consists of 15 residues. From germline, CDR1 is SEHNR and CDR2 FQNEAQ (reference sequence).

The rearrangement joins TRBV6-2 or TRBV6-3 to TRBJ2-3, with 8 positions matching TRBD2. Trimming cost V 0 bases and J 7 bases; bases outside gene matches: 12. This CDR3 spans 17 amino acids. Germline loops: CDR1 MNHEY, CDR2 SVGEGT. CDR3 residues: CASSYSPGRATLYTQYF. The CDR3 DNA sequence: TGTGCCAGCAGTTACTCCCCCGGGAGGGCCACACTTTATACGCAGTATTTT.